What follows are 2 T cell receptor beta chains derived from one specimen sequenced in a study of neoadjuvant anti-PD-1 for oral cavity cancer. Here immunoSEQ multiplex PCR was the method, and the copy in TCRdb shows in-frame clones only, minus some. This sample has 65,000 to 95,000 clones, with around 80% found just once. The sequenced sample was PBMCs, obtained before nivolumab (anti-PD-1) treatment. The receptors shown here come from a person between 40 and 79 years old with oral cavity squamous cell carcinoma.

The J gene is TRBJ2-2, the V gene TRBV4-2; no reliable D call. The CDR3 loop spans 16 amino acids. With 4 bases removed from V and 5 bases from J, the gap between germline ends came to 17 bases. Germline loops: CDR1 LGHNA, CDR2 YNFKEQ. Here the CDR3 DNA reads TGTGCCAGCAGCCTAAGGTCGGTATTAGGAACCGGGGAGCTGTTTTTT. Its translation: CASSLRSVLGTGELFF.

A single count supports this clone. This sequence joins TRBV9 and TRBJ2-2; D uncertain. CDR1 and CDR2 (germline): SGDLS, YYNGEE. The V gene lost 1 base and the J gene lost 1 base, with 11 bases spanning the gap. This CDR3 is 16 amino acids long. The CDR3 region has the DNA TGTGCCAGCAGCGTACTGGGGATCGTGAACACCGGGGAGCTGTTTTTT. This codes for CASSVLGIVNTGELFF.